Each of the 7 T cell receptor beta chains below was sequenced from the same sample in a study of cytomegalovirus exposure and HLA in healthy donors. The PCR employed 60 Vbeta primers together with 13 Jbeta primers. Here immunoSEQ multiplex PCR was the method, and the copy in TCRdb shows in-frame clones only, minus some. The sample carries 100,000 to 150,000 clones, about three quarters recorded once. The sequencing input was PBMCs. The source of these receptors is a man in his forties in good health and CMV-seropositive.

The rearrangement links TRBV11-1 to TRBJ1-1; TRBD1 is a possible D gene (5 bases). CDR3 length equals 13 residues. Germline V lookup: CDR1 SGHAT, CDR2 FQDESV (reference sequence). Trimming took 0 bases from V and 13 from J, leaving 15 bases between them. CDR3 sequence (DNA): TGTGCCAGCAGCTTAGCTATGGGGGGGAATCTTTTCTTT. Translating it yields CASSLAMGGNLFF. Drawing the rest from reference TRBV11-1 and TRBJ1-1, the complete variable domain is EAEVAQSPRYKITEKSQAVAFWCDPISGHATLYWYRQILGQGPELLVQFQDESVVDDSQLPKDRFSAERLKGVDSTLKIQPAELGDSAMYLCASSLAMGGNLFFGQGTRLTVV.

About this clone: Other nucleotide sequences from this sample produce the same CDR3. V usage is TRBV19 and J usage is TRBJ2-3; possible D gene TRBD2, 7 bases. The CDR3 is 14 amino acids. V shed 5 bases and J shed 4 bases, with 13 bases lying between them. Germline V gene sequence: CDR1 LNHDA, CDR2 SQIVND (reference sequence). CDR3 amino acids: CASSPGGVADTQYF. CDR3 DNA: TGTGCCAGTAGTCCGGGGGGCGTCGCAGATACGCAGTATTTT.

J is TRBJ2-7 and V is TRBV7-8; 9 positions agree with TRBD2. CDR1 SGHVS and CDR2 FQNEAQ come from the germline V gene. Unmatched junction bases numbered 16, after V lost 8 bases and J lost 5 bases. The CDR3 sequence is 16 residues long. The CDR3 sequence is CASHERAGGPLDEQYF. DNA of the CDR3: TGTGCCAGCCACGAGAGAGCGGGGGGTCCCCTGGACGAGCAGTACTTC.

V usage is TRBV6-5 and J usage is TRBJ2-5; TRBD2 matches at 8 bases. CDR1 is MNHEY and CDR2 is SVGAGI in the germline V gene. V dropped 6 bases and J dropped 4; count of bases not matched to a gene: 7. This CDR3 region has 14 residues. The CDR3 loop reads CASSSQGLGETQYF. CDR3 coding DNA: TGTGCCAGCAGCTCTCAGGGACTAGGAGAGACCCAGTACTTC.

This clone was seen more than once but under ten times. The chain combines TRBV30 with TRBJ1-4; no definite D call. Germline CDR1 GTSNPN, CDR2 SVGIG (reference sequence). The CDR3 extends over 16 amino acids. Trimming removed 2 bases at V and 0 bases at J, with 13 bases between. Here the CDR3 reads CAWSTPGETTNEKLFF. CDR3 in DNA: TGTGCCTGGAGTACCCCGGGAGAGACAACTAATGAAAAACTGTTTTTT.

This clone is a singleton in its sample. The chain employs TRBV5-5 and TRBJ1-2; D is undetermined. CDR3 length: 16 residues. Trimming removed 4 bases at V and 2 bases at J, with 18 bases between. The germline V gene has CDR1 SGHKS and CDR2 YYEKEE (reference sequence). CDR3 sequence (DNA): TGTGCCAGCAGCCCTCAATCGTGGGCACCCAACTATGGCTACACCTTC. It yields the protein CASSPQSWAPNYGYTF.

V is TRBV2 and J is TRBJ1-1, with 10 bases identical to TRBD1. CDR1 SNHLY and CDR2 FYNNEI come from the germline V gene. V lost 2 bases, J lost 5 bases, and 8 bases stayed unmatched. CDR3 size: 16 residues. The CDR3 nucleotides are TGTGCCAGCAGTGAACCGGGACAGGGGCGGGGGACTGAAGCTTTCTTT. It translates to CASSEPGQGRGTEAFF.